The clone carrying this T cell receptor beta chain occurred once. What it recognizes is unknown. These data belong to a study of T cell responses to AZD1222 COVID-19 vaccine. Germline V gene lookup returns CDR1 KGHSH and CDR2 LQKENI. The CDR3 runs 14 residues. Trimming left V 6 bases short and J 2 bases short, with 13 bases between. Study results and limitations: Baseline seropositivity occurred in only a handful of AZD1222 recipients.

Here immunoSEQ multiplex PCR was the method, and the copy in TCRdb shows in-frame clones only, minus some. The sample records about 130,000 clones, 80% to 95% being singletons. The V and J genes are TRBV18 and TRBJ1-2; TRBD1 is a possible D gene (6 bases). This sequence was found in an adult who received the AZD1222 COVID-19 vaccine. The input for sequencing was peripheral blood, taken 28 days after the second AZD1222 dose. In nucleotides, the CDR3 is TGTGCCAGCTCCCGTACACAGGGAAACTATGGCTACACCTTC. Translation gives CASSRTQGNYGYTF.